The T cell receptor (beta chain) described here comes from a study of blood T cell repertoires in COVID-19. Study context: Acute-phase and convalescent COVID-19 samples originated in the United States, Italy and Spain. From T cells, B-cell-depleted T cells, or PBMCs came the material, which was cDNA or gDNA.

Under the authors' procedure: Researchers report that nucleated cell counts were estimated from reference gene primer amplification. Produced via immunoSEQ multiplex PCR; TCRdb's table is partial and in-frame only. For V, J and clone size, that table is used; D and trimming come from the DNA. Among around 620,000 clones, about 87% were seen once, and the ten largest hold approximately 0.25%. V was shortened by 0 bases and J by 3 bases, with 9 bases between the two germline ends. The CDR3 is 14 residues long. Germline V CDR1 and CDR2: SGHTA, FQGTGA. Sequenced: peripheral blood. The chain employs TRBV7-3 and TRBJ2-7; D perhaps matches TRBD2 (6 bases). This receptor was identified in a woman aged 18-30 years with acute or convalescent COVID-19. The CDR3 region has the DNA TGTGCCAGCAGCTTAACGGGAGGAGGCTACGAGCAGTACTTC. Translation: CASSLTGGGYEQYF.